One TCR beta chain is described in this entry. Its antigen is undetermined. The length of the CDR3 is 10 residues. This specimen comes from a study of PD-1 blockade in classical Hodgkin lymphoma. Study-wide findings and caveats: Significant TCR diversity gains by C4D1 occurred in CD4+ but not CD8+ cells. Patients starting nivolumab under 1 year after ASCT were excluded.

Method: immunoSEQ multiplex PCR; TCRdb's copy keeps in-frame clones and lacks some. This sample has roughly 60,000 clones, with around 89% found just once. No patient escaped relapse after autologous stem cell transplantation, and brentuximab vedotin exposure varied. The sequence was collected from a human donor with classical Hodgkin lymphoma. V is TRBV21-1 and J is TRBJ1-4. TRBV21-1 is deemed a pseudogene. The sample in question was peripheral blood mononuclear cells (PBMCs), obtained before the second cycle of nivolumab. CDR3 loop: CASSPTGRSF. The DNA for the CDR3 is TGTGCCAGCAGCCCTACGGGACGGAGTTTT.